This T cell receptor (beta chain) was identified during a study of tissue T cells after allogeneic stem cell transplantation. Worth noting for this clone: Gene names follow the mouse nomenclature. The read ends 1 residue before the CDR3 terminus; that terminus is restored from the germline J gene.

Clones were read by immunoSEQ multiplex PCR, and TCRdb kept only the in-frame ones, dropping some. The table shows tens of thousands of clones, with around 70% occurring only once. J lost 5 bases, V lost 0 bases, and 3 bases had no gene match. This CDR3 is 15 amino acids long. Germline V gives CDR1 NNHDY, CDR2 SYVADS. The source is a pool of C57BL/6 mice in good health. The chain combines TRBV13-3 with TRBJ2-5, with 10 bases lining up with TRBD1. Sequencing used sorted cells pooled from one or two spleens. The part of the CDR3 DNA that was read is TGTGCCAGCAGTGATGCTGGACAGGGGGTAGACACCCAGTAC. Protein: CASSDAGQGVDTQY. The full CDR3 is CASSDAGQGVDTQYF. The variable domain in full, with the rest retrieved from reference TRBV13-3 and TRBJ2-5, is EAAVTQSPRSKVAVTGGKVTLSCHQTNNHDYMYWYRQDTGHGLRLIHYSYVADSTEKGDIPDGYKASRPSQENFSLILELASLSQTAVYFCASSDAGQGVDTQYFGPGTRLLVL.